Below, 9 T cell receptor beta chains from the same sample are listed, as sequenced in a study of cytomegalovirus exposure and HLA in healthy donors. TCRdb's copy holds only in-frame clones and misses some; the assay was immunoSEQ multiplex PCR. The repertoire has about 280,000 clones, approximately 90% of them found once; the top ten carry 0.92%. The sequencing input was PBMCs. Every receptor here comes from a woman aged 18-35 years in good health and CMV-seronegative.

The chain uses TRBV5-1 and TRBJ1-1, with 7 nucleotides matching TRBD1. Trimming took 2 bases from V and 0 from J; bases not matched to a gene: 4. The V gene's germline CDR1 is SGHRS and CDR2 YFSETQ. This CDR3 is built from 15 residues. The DNA of the CDR3 is TGCGCCAGCAGCTTACTCACAGGGGTGAACACTGAAGCTTTCTTT. Translation: CASSLLTGVNTEAFF.

The table lists this clone with a few counts. J is TRBJ2-1 and V is TRBV4-1; 7 bases map to TRBD2. Germline V gene lookup returns CDR1 MGHRA and CDR2 YSYEKL. V shed 5 bases and J 4 bases; nucleotides not matched to a gene: 8. The length of the CDR3 is 15 residues. The CDR3 DNA reads as TGCGCCAGCAGCAGGGAGGGTAACTCGTACAATGAGCAGTTCTTC. Its translation is CASSREGNSYNEQFF.

CDR3 amino acids: CASSRVGQVNYGYTF. In nucleotides, the CDR3 is TGCGCCAGCAGCCGAGTCGGACAGGTCAACTATGGCTACACCTTC. This chain joins TRBV5-1 and TRBJ1-2; 7 bases are shared with TRBD1. CDR1 and CDR2 (germline): SGHRS, YFSETQ. The V segment lost 4 bases and the J segment 2 bases; nucleotides outside the gene matches: 8. The CDR3 sequence is 15 residues long.

The chain combines TRBV27 with TRBJ2-7, with a weak D call TRBD1 (6 bases). V dropped 3 bases and J dropped 2 bases, with 8 bases sitting between them. The CDR3 is 13 amino acids. Germline lookup yields CDR1 MNHEY and CDR2 SMNVEV (reference sequence). As DNA, the CDR3 is TGTGCCAGCAGTTTTGACAGGACCTACGAGCAGTACTTC. It yields the protein CASSFDRTYEQYF.

This chain links TRBV15 with TRBJ2-1, with TRBD2 matching 8 bases. V lost 1 base and J lost 5; bases outside the gene matches: 1. The germline V gene has CDR1 LNHNV and CDR2 YYDKDF (reference sequence). The length of the CDR3 is 14 residues. CDR3 residues: CATSRVLADNEQFF. CDR3 DNA sequence: TGTGCCACCAGCAGAGTACTAGCGGACAATGAGCAGTTCTTC.

V usage is TRBV5-1 and J usage is TRBJ2-3, with D possibly being TRBD2 (5 bases). Germline V gene sequence: CDR1 SGHRS, CDR2 YFSETQ. V was clipped by 0 bases and J by 2 bases, with 10 bases between them. There are 15 residues in the CDR3. The CDR3: CASSLADRDTDTQYF. The CDR3 DNA reads TGCGCCAGCAGCTTGGCCGATCGGGACACAGATACGCAGTATTTT. Based on the CDR3 plus reference TRBV5-1 and TRBJ2-3, the full variable domain is KAGVTQTPRYLIKTRGQQVTLSCSPISGHRSVSWYQQTPGQGLQFLFEYFSETQRNKGNFPGRFSGRQFSNSRSEMNVSTLELGDSALYLCASSLADRDTDTQYFGPGTRLTVL.

This rearrangement joins TRBV27 to TRBJ2-3, with TRBD1 matching 9 bases. V shed 5 bases and J 4 bases; nucleotides not matched to a gene: 13. From germline, CDR1 is MNHEY and CDR2 SMNVEV (reference sequence). CDR3 length: 17 amino acids. The CDR3 loop reads CASSPTTGGVWADTQYF. The CDR3 DNA follows: TGTGCCAGCAGTCCGACAACAGGGGGCGTTTGGGCAGATACGCAGTATTTT.

The chain joins TRBV27 to TRBJ2-1; 11 bases line up with TRBD2. Losses at the gene ends were 3 bases for V and 7 bases for J; bases not matched to a gene: 5. Germline CDR1 MNHEY, CDR2 SMNVEV (reference sequence). This CDR3 has 15 amino acids. The CDR3, as DNA: TGTGCCAGCAGTTTCGTAGCGGGAGGGAAAAATGAGCAGTTCTTC. The encoded protein is CASSFVAGGKNEQFF.

The chain recombines TRBV13 with TRBJ2-7, with 13 bases that match TRBD2. The CDR3 length is 15 residues. Trimming cost V 4 bases and J 6 bases; bases outside gene matches: 6. Germline CDR1 and CDR2: PRHDT and FYEKMQ (reference sequence). The CDR3 protein is CASSSTGLAGSEQYF. CDR3 in DNA: TGTGCCAGCAGCTCTACGGGACTAGCGGGATCCGAGCAGTACTTC.